This is a list of T cell receptor beta chains from one sample in a study of T-cell memory formation after mild COVID-19. Using its own MiXCR run on the 5' RACE reads, TCRdb lists one record per CDR3 protein. The sample yields under 650,000 distinct CDR3 sequences, roughly 17% seen once. The sample consisted of PBMCs or a T cell subset sorted from them (not recorded which). These receptors were obtained from an adult woman who had mild COVID-19 (a few samples of this study predate the infection). Cell type and time point are not known. Both conserved end residues are part of each CDR3. The order of the fields is J gene, V gene, D gene, clone size, CDR3 DNA, CDR3 protein. A D gene is named only where the DNA matches it firmly. Size is omitted from some rows. Given values are once, few, many or a class for expanded clones.

>TRBJ1-5|TRBV2|NA|NA
TGTGCCAGCAGAGTGGGTTCAGCACAACCCAATCGGCCCCAGCATTTT
CASRVGSAQPNRPQHF
>TRBJ2-3|TRBV5-8|TRBD1|NA
TGTGCCAGCAGCCACGGGACAGGGGGCACAGATACGCAGTATTTT
CASSHGTGGTDTQYF
>TRBJ2-7|TRBV2|NA|NA
TGTGCCAGCAGTGGCCCCCCGAGGGGGAGCTCCTACGAGCAGTACTTC
CASSGPPRGSSYEQYF
>TRBJ2-5|TRBV4-1|TRBD1|few
TGCGCCAGCAGCCAAGGGGACAGGGAAGAGACCCAGTACTTC
CASSQGDREETQYF
>TRBJ2-3|TRBV3-1|NA|few
TGTGCCAGCAGCCAAGGAGGTAGCGGAGTTCATACGCAGTATTTT
CASSQGGSGVHTQYF
>TRBJ1-5|TRBV20-1|NA|NA
TGCAGTGCTAGAGAGAGTTGGGGAAGCAATCAGCCCCAGCATTTT
CSARESWGSNQPQHF
>TRBJ2-3|TRBV7-9|TRBD2|once
TGTGCCAGCAGCTTGAGTACAGCGGGAGGCTTCACAGATACGCAGTATTTT
CASSLSTAGGFTDTQYF
>TRBJ1-1|TRBV7-8|NA|NA
TGTGCCAGCAGCTTAGGAGCCTCGGGGGCAGGGGCTGAAGCTTTCTTT
CASSLGASGAGAEAFF
>TRBJ2-1|TRBV29-1|NA|few
TGCAGCGTTCTCCAATACAATGAGCAGTTCTTC
CSVLQYNEQFF
>TRBJ2-1|TRBV11-2|TRBD2|NA
TGTGCCAGCAGCTTAGAGGGACTAGCGGGATCAGTTGAGCAGTTCTTC
CASSLEGLAGSVEQFF
>TRBJ2-4|TRBV12-3/TRBV12-4|NA|NA
TGTGCCAGCAGTTTGCCAGGGGACGGGGGAGTCAAAAACATTCAGTACTTC
CASSLPGDGGVKNIQYF
>TRBJ1-1|TRBV20-1|NA|few
TGCAGTTTCGTTATGAACACTGAAGCTTTCTTT
CSFVMNTEAFF
>TRBJ2-7|TRBV7-6|NA|few
TGTGCCAGCAGCGACACCCCGGACGGTTACGAGCAGTACTTC
CASSDTPDGYEQYF
>TRBJ1-2|TRBV4-3|NA|NA
TGCGCCAGCAGCCAAGTTGGTCTCCCCAGGGATGGCTACACCTTC
CASSQVGLPRDGYTF
>TRBJ2-1|TRBV12-3/TRBV12-4|NA|few
TGTGCCAGCAGTTTGATCCCCATAAATGAGCAGTTCTTC
CASSLIPINEQFF
>TRBJ2-1|TRBV12-3/TRBV12-4|NA|NA
TGTGCCAGCAGCACCCTAGCGAGGACCTACAATGAGCAGTTCTTC
CASSTLARTYNEQFF
>TRBJ2-3|TRBV9|TRBD2|few
TGTGCCAGCAGCGTAGGTCCAGCGGGGGTAGATACGCAGTATTTT
CASSVGPAGVDTQYF
>TRBJ1-3|TRBV9|NA|few
TGTGCCAGCAGCGTAGTTCCGGAGGGAGGGCGAAACACCATATATTTT
CASSVVPEGGRNTIYF
>TRBJ2-5|TRBV7-3|NA|NA
TGTGCCAGCAGCCCCCGGGTTTTGGGGACCCAGTACTTC
CASSPRVLGTQYF
>TRBJ1-2|TRBV5-6|TRBD1|few
TGTGCCAGCAGCTTGCAGCAGGGGGTCTATGGCTACACCTTC
CASSLQQGVYGYTF
>TRBJ2-7|TRBV27|TRBD2|many
TGTGCCAGCAGTCCCTCGAGTAGCGGGAGCTACGAGCAGTACTTC
CASSPSSSGSYEQYF
>TRBJ2-7|TRBV7-8|TRBD1|few
TGTGCCAGCAGCCATCCCCGCGCCGGACAGGGGTCCCGTAGGGGGTACTTC
CASSHPRAGQGSRRGYF
>TRBJ2-5|TRBV9|NA|NA
TGTGCCAGCAACAGAGGACAGCCGGAGGAGACCCAGTACTTC
CASNRGQPEETQYF
>TRBJ1-4|TRBV4-1|NA|NA
TGCGCCAGCAGCCAAGGGGACTGGGATTACGAAAAACTGTTTTTT
CASSQGDWDYEKLFF
>TRBJ2-7|TRBV3-1|NA|many
TGTGCCAGCAGCCGATACTCCTACGAGCAGTACTTC
CASSRYSYEQYF
>TRBJ2-7|TRBV5-1|NA|NA
TGCGCCAGCAGCTTGGGGACGGAAAGCGAGCAGTACTTC
CASSLGTESEQYF
>TRBJ2-7|TRBV4-2|TRBD2|NA
TGTGCCAGCAGCCCCCAAGGGAGCGGGGGGACCGACTACGAGCAGTACTTC
CASSPQGSGGTDYEQYF
>TRBJ1-6|TRBV5-4|NA|once
TGTGCCAGCACCCGAGAGGGAAACTCACCCCTCCACTTT
CASTREGNSPLHF
>TRBJ2-5|TRBV27|TRBD1|few
TGTGCCAGCAAAGCGGGGACAGGGGGCGCAGAGACCCAGTACTTC
CASKAGTGGAETQYF
>TRBJ2-3|TRBV6-2/TRBV6-3|NA|NA
TGTGCCACTTCTGGGACCGCTAACACAGATACGCAGTATTTT
CATSGTANTDTQYF
>TRBJ2-2|TRBV7-6|NA|few
TGTGCCAGCAGCCCCCCGGGGATGCCCGGGGAGCTGTTTTTT
CASSPPGMPGELFF
>TRBJ2-1|TRBV4-1|TRBD2|few
TGCGCCAGCAGCCAAGACCTAGCGGGGGGGCCTTTGAATGAGCAGTTCTTC
CASSQDLAGGPLNEQFF
>TRBJ1-5|TRBV12-3/TRBV12-4|NA|few
TGTGCCAGCAGTCTCAGGGATCAGGATCAGCCCCAGCATTTT
CASSLRDQDQPQHF
>TRBJ1-5|TRBV18|NA|NA
TGTGCCAGCTCGGAAGGTGCCAATCAGCCCCAGCATTTT
CASSEGANQPQHF
>TRBJ1-6|TRBV15|NA|NA
TGTGCCACCAGCACCACCGACGAGAGACCCTACTTT
CATSTTDERPYF
>TRBJ1-2|TRBV7-9|NA|few
TGTGCCAGCAGCTTAGATGGCGGCAGCCCCTATGGCTACACCTTC
CASSLDGGSPYGYTF
>TRBJ2-7|TRBV27|TRBD2|few
TGTGCCAGCAGTTTAGTCGGGACTAGCGGATTCTACGAGCAGTACTTC
CASSLVGTSGFYEQYF
>TRBJ1-5|TRBV12-3/TRBV12-4|NA|NA
TGTGCCAGCAGTTACCTATCCGGTCAGCCCCAGCATTTT
CASSYLSGQPQHF
>TRBJ1-5|TRBV5-5|NA|NA
TGTGCCAGCAGGATCTCGCAGGGTTACAATCAGCCCCAGCATTTT
CASRISQGYNQPQHF
>TRBJ1-4|TRBV7-2|NA|NA
TGTGCCAGCTCGAGACAGATTAATGAAAAACTGTTTTTT
CASSRQINEKLFF
>TRBJ2-7|TRBV18|NA|NA
TGTGCCAGCTCACCTCCTTTTTTGACAGGCGCTTCCTACGAGCAGTACTTC
CASSPPFLTGASYEQYF
>TRBJ2-1|TRBV19|NA|NA
TGTGCCAGTAGGGCCGTACAGGTGGGCTCCTACAATGAGCAGTTCTTC
CASRAVQVGSYNEQFF
>TRBJ2-7|TRBV12-3/TRBV12-4|NA|many
TGTGCCAGCAGTTCGATGGCCTACTCCTACGAGCAGTACTTC
CASSSMAYSYEQYF
>TRBJ2-7|TRBV13|TRBD2|NA
TGTGCCAGCAGCCCGGGACTAGCGGGAGAAATTTACGAGCAGTACTTC
CASSPGLAGEIYEQYF
>TRBJ2-5|TRBV2|NA|many
TGTGCCAGCAGTGAAGCCCAGGACAGATTCCAAGAGACCCAGTACTTC
CASSEAQDRFQETQYF
>TRBJ1-2|TRBV6-2/TRBV6-3|NA|NA
TGTGCCAGCAGTTACTCGATCGGACGGGGAAATGGCTACACCTTC
CASSYSIGRGNGYTF
>TRBJ2-5|TRBV5-1|TRBD2|NA
TGCGCCAGCAGCATGGGACTAGCGAAGGAGACCCAGTACTTC
CASSMGLAKETQYF
>TRBJ2-1|TRBV11-1|NA|many
TGTGCCAGCAGCTCGGGCGGCGAATACAATGAGCAGTTCTTC
CASSSGGEYNEQFF